This TCR beta chain emerged from a study of response to subunit inactivated influenza vaccine. The ends lost 3 bases at V and 2 bases at J; junction bases unmatched: 9. This CDR3 is 16 amino acids long. Germline loops: CDR1 DFQATT, CDR2 SNEGSKA (reference sequence). General observations from the study: Researchers suggested that each seasonal influenza vaccination recruits few new T cells.

Details on this clonotype: The antigen is unknown.

TCRdb redid the calling of the RT-PCR reads with MiXCR, one entry per CDR3 protein. The table includes hundreds of thousands of distinct CDR3 sequences, approximately 7.6% detected once. The rearrangement links TRBV20-1 to TRBJ2-7, with 11 bases aligning to TRBD2. The receptor's source is a man between 50 and 75 years old who received an inactivated influenza vaccine. The sample consisted of PBMCs from blood, taken around 25 months after vaccination. This chain's CDR3 is CSARSATSGGTYEQYF. CDR3 DNA sequence: TGCAGTGCTAGGTCCGCAACTAGCGGGGGAACCTACGAGCAGTACTTC.